Sequencing of this T cell receptor beta chain was carried out in a study of beta chain features in type 1 diabetes (dated by TCRdb to the late 2010s). Describing the broader study: Mean age, gender distribution, total cell number and subset yield were not different between patients and healthy donors. A total of roughly 100 million sorted cells were examined across all samples, and the number of cells per subset was strongly correlated with RNA yield. The study compared the TCRB repertoires of sorted circulating CD4+ T cell subsets in recently diagnosed type 1 diabetes patients with those in matched healthy donors. Whereas all 28 donors provided naive and central memory subsets, regulatory and stem cell-like memory subsets were isolated from just 8 patients and about 8 healthy donors. Here is what the overall study found, with its caveats: In all four CD4+ subsets, TCRB CDR3 length was moderately but significantly shorter in type 1 diabetes patients. Shorter templates might be favored by PCR, yet because patient and control samples were amplified and corrected together, any such skew would affect both groups equally. Naive, central memory and regulatory TCRB repertoires appeared more similar among patients than among healthy donors. Sequencing cDNA rather than genomic DNA could over-represent highly expressing activated cells, although activation and CD3 levels did not differ between groups. Only small numbers of individuals were included in the HLA sub-analyses, which left unresolved whether HLA type had any influence on TCRB rearrangement. Patients with type 1 diabetes made fewer insertions and deleted more nucleotides at VDJ recombination sites, implying thymic rearrangement abnormalities.

This clone was observed a handful of times. Its antigen specificity is not known. No qualities accompany the bases; no much larger clone lies one base away. Taken from cysteine to phenylalanine, the CDR3 has 14 residues. This entry keeps only the CDR3 DNA: 42 bases, framed from base 1. CDR1 LNHDA and CDR2 SQIVND are derived from the germline V gene (reference sequence). V sheds 3 bases and J sheds 5 bases, leaving 11 bases between their ends. The entire amount of isolated RNA was reverse transcribed using the High Capacity cDNA Reverse Transcription Kit, so the sequenced TCRB transcripts were expressed ones. Naive, central memory and regulatory T cell samples underwent deep immunoSEQ sequencing, averaging about 3.57 million total reads per sample. After sorted cells were lysed in RLT buffer, RNA was extracted with DNase-treated RNeasy Micro or Mini kits, with the choice depending on cell number. To prevent cross-contamination, every cell subset was processed on its own, while patient and healthy donor samples were processed together. The immunoSEQ multiplex PCR was used to amplify TCRB sequences from cDNA, generating 87-bp fragments that spanned the CDR3 region. Sequencing of the amplicons was performed on the Illumina HiSeq platform. For the original study's pipeline: PCR bias was corrected computationally using synthetic template baselines, and reads within Hamming distance 2 were collapsed, with unmergeable singletons discarded. Reads were aligned against IMGT to assign V, D and J genes, CDR3 length and insertions or deletions at six rearrangement sites. Within each subset, clonotype counts were normalized to sorted cell number, and only after that were true diversity and Gini coefficients computed with the tcR R package. Repertoire sharing was quantified using the overlap coefficient calculated on TCRB nucleotide sequences. Imported from immuneACCESS, the table was reduced by TCRdb to in-frame sequences with V and J called. These copies leave out some clones; in studies compared against another copy, an unresolved V gene accounts for under half, and the cause of the remainder is not known. V and J calls and clone size follow that table, whereas D and trimming were derived from the DNA. This sample comprises 300,000 to 400,000 clones, roughly a tenth of them detected only once. The top ten constitute about 0.63% of the sample.

A single peripheral blood draw of around 100 mL on average was collected from each donor into heparinised tubes. Naive, central memory, regulatory and stem cell-like memory CD4+ T cells were sorted on a BD FACSAria II using a panel including CD45RO, CCR7, CD25, CD127, CD95 and CD27. A purity above 98% was achieved for all sorted populations. PBMCs were separated immediately by Lymphoprep density gradient centrifugation and were stained directly, without being cultured. Samples were stained and sorted in pairs, with one healthy donor and one patient per experiment, so that batch effects were minimized.

The sequence was obtained from a man between 25 and 39 years old with type 1 diabetes. Recombination linked TRBV19 to TRBJ1-5; D gene: possibly TRBD1, on 5 matching bases. The sequenced sample consisted of central memory CD4+ T cells from blood. CDR3 loop: CASSMGTVDQPQHF. In nucleotide form, the sequence is TGTGCCAGTAGTATGGGGACTGTTGATCAGCCCCAGCATTTT. The full variable domain, completed from the reference TRBV19 and TRBJ1-5 proteins outside the CDR3, reads DGGITQSPKYLFRKEGQNVTLSCEQNLNHDAMYWYRQDPGQGLRLIYYSQIVNDFQKGDIAEGYSVSREKKESFPLTVTSAQKNPTAFYLCASSMGTVDQPQHFGDGTRLSIL.